This is a list of T cell receptor beta chains from one sample in a study of control samples from healthy donors and cancer patients. Only in-frame clones appear in the TCRdb table, and some are missing; sequencing was by immunoSEQ multiplex PCR. The sample lists about 130,000 clones, just under 95% occurring once. What was sequenced was PBMCs. These receptors came from a man in his 60s with colorectal cancer. The CDR3 runs from the conserved cysteine through the conserved F or W. The order of the fields is J gene, clone size, D gene, V gene, CDR3 DNA, CDR3 protein. A D gene is named only where the DNA matches it firmly. A clone size is listed for some rows: how often the clone was seen (once, few, many), or a class if it is expanded.

>TRBJ1-4|NA|NA|TRBV6-2/TRBV6-3
TGTGCCAGCAGTTACCCCCGGGGGGTATATGAAAAACTGTTTTTT
CASSYPRGVYEKLFF
>TRBJ1-1|NA|NA|TRBV6-5
TGTGCCAGCAGTTACTCGGCGGGGCACAACACTGAAGCTTTCTTT
CASSYSAGHNTEAFF
>TRBJ2-1|NA|NA|TRBV6-5
TGTGCCAGCAGTTCCCGGACGGATAGCTCCTACAATGAGCAGTTCTTC
CASSSRTDSSYNEQFF
>TRBJ1-2|once|NA|TRBV18
TGTGCCAGCTCACCACCGGCAGGGGACGTTAACTATGGCTACACCTTC
CASSPPAGDVNYGYTF
>TRBJ1-2|NA|NA|TRBV19
TGTGCCAGTAGTACCGAAATAGGGGAAGGGTATGGCTACACCTTC
CASSTEIGEGYGYTF
>TRBJ2-2|NA|TRBD1|TRBV3-1/TRBV3-2
TGTGCCAGCAGCTGGACAGGGGGAAACACCGGGGAGCTGTTTTTT
CASSWTGGNTGELFF
>TRBJ1-2|once|TRBD1|TRBV24-1
TGTGCCACCAGTGATGGACAGGGCCGCGGCTACACCTTC
CATSDGQGRGYTF
>TRBJ1-2|NA|NA|TRBV6-2/TRBV6-3
TGTGCCAGCAGTTACCCAAAACAGGTAGACTACACCTTC
CASSYPKQVDYTF
>TRBJ1-2|NA|NA|TRBV7-6
TGTGCCAGCAGCTTAGCCCTGGGACCTAACTATGGCTACACCTTC
CASSLALGPNYGYTF
>TRBJ2-3|NA|TRBD2|TRBV5-1
TGCGCCAGCAGCGGTCGACTAGCGGGGGGCACAGATACGCAGTATTTT
CASSGRLAGGTDTQYF
>TRBJ2-7|NA|TRBD1|TRBV11-3
TGTGCCAGCAACGTTCCGGACAGGGGGTCGGGCGAGCAGTACTTC
CASNVPDRGSGEQYF
>TRBJ2-7|NA|TRBD2|TRBV19
TGTGCCAGTAGTATGGGGAGGGCGGGTGACGAGCAGTACTTC
CASSMGRAGDEQYF
>TRBJ2-5|NA|NA|TRBV18
TGTGCCAGCTCACCTGCTCAGTTGGAGACCCAGTACTTC
CASSPAQLETQYF
>TRBJ1-5|NA|NA|TRBV6-5
TGTGCCAGCAGTTACTCTGGGGGAGGGAATCAGCCCCAGCATTTT
CASSYSGGGNQPQHF
>TRBJ2-3|NA|TRBD2|TRBV18
TGTGCCAGCTCACCTTCCAGCGGGGGCCGCCGGCTGGATACGCAGTATTTT
CASSPSSGGRRLDTQYF
>TRBJ2-5|NA|TRBD2|TRBV6-5
TGTGCCAGCAGTTACTCTAGCGGGGGCCAAGAGACCCAGTACTTC
CASSYSSGGQETQYF
>TRBJ1-2|NA|TRBD1|TRBV12-3/TRBV12-4
TGTGCCAGCACCATCGACAGGGCCTATGGCTACACCTTC
CASTIDRAYGYTF
>TRBJ2-4|NA|NA|TRBV7-9
TGTGCCAGCAGTTCGCAGGGAACATGGGCCAAAAACATTCAGTACTTC
CASSSQGTWAKNIQYF
>TRBJ1-5|once|TRBD1|TRBV19
TGTGCCAGTAGTACCGGGACAGGGGGGGGTCAGCCCCAGCATTTT
CASSTGTGGGQPQHF
>TRBJ1-5|NA|NA|TRBV28
TGTGCCAGCAGTTTTGAGGGGTTGCGGTATAGCAATCAGCCCCAGCATTTT
CASSFEGLRYSNQPQHF
>TRBJ2-5|NA|NA|TRBV5-1
TGCGCCAGCAGCTTGGGTCTGGGGACCGAAGAGACCCAGTACTTC
CASSLGLGTEETQYF
>TRBJ1-6|few|NA|TRBV7-8
TGTGCCAGCAGACCCCGGTTGAATTCACCCCTCCACTTT
CASRPRLNSPLHF
>TRBJ2-3|NA|TRBD2|TRBV2
TGTGCCAGCAGTGGTCTAGCGGGGGGGCGTGAAGATACGCAGTATTTT
CASSGLAGGREDTQYF
>TRBJ1-4|NA|NA|TRBV9
TGTGCCAGCAGCGTAGGGGGACATACTAATGAAAAACTGTTTTTT
CASSVGGHTNEKLFF
>TRBJ2-3|NA|TRBD2|TRBV9
TGTGCCAGCGGCGGGGGGGCCAAAGATACGCAGTATTTT
CASGGGAKDTQYF
>TRBJ2-7|NA|TRBD2|TRBV5-5
TGTGCCAGCAGCTTTCGGACTAGCGGGGCGTTAGCCTCCTACGAGCAGTACTTC
CASSFRTSGALASYEQYF
>TRBJ2-5|NA|TRBD2|TRBV5-1
TGCGCCAGCAGCCTTCCTAGCGGGGGGGCGGAGACCCAGTACTTC
CASSLPSGGAETQYF
>TRBJ1-5|NA|NA|TRBV21-1
TGTGCCAGCAGCAAAGACTCGGGGGGCAATCAGCCCCAGCATTTT
CASSKDSGGNQPQHF
>TRBJ1-2|NA|NA|TRBV7-9
TGTGCCAGCGGGGCGGGGTTTGGCTACACCTTC
CASGAGFGYTF
>TRBJ1-2|once|NA|TRBV30
TGTGCCTGGAGTGTAGGGGACCGCGGCTACACCTTC
CAWSVGDRGYTF
>TRBJ1-1|NA|NA|TRBV5-6
TGTGCCAGCAGCTTCGACAGGAACACTGAAGCTTTCTTT
CASSFDRNTEAFF
>TRBJ2-1|few|NA|TRBV11-2
TGTGCCAGCAGCTTAGGGGGCGACAATGAGCAGTTCTTC
CASSLGGDNEQFF
>TRBJ1-5|NA|NA|TRBV27
TGTGCCAGCAGTTTATCGATGGGAAGGAGGGCTCAGCCCCAGCATTTT
CASSLSMGRRAQPQHF
>TRBJ2-2|NA|NA|TRBV5-1
TGCGCCAGCAGCTTGGAGGCTAGGACCGGGGAGCTGTTTTTT
CASSLEARTGELFF
>TRBJ1-1|NA|NA|TRBV20-1
TGCAGTGCTAGTAAACAGCTAATGAACACTGAAGCTTTCTTT
CSASKQLMNTEAFF
>TRBJ2-4|NA|NA|TRBV4-3
TGCGCCAGCAGCCAAAGGCCAGGAAGAAACATTCAGTACTTC
CASSQRPGRNIQYF
>TRBJ2-7|NA|NA|TRBV6-1
TGTGCCAGCAGTGAAGGGGTATGGGGGCGAAGCTCCTACGAGCAGTACTTC
CASSEGVWGRSSYEQYF
>TRBJ2-7|NA|TRBD1|TRBV30
TGTGCCTGGACCGGGACAGGGGGCGAAAACGAGCAGTACTTC
CAWTGTGGENEQYF
>TRBJ2-1|NA|NA|TRBV6-4
TGTGCCAGCAGTGTGACCGCAAACAATGAGCAGTTCTTC
CASSVTANNEQFF
>TRBJ2-7|NA|TRBD2|TRBV7-2
TGTGCCAGCAGCCCCCGGTGGGGGGGGAAGGCGAGCGAGCAGTACTTC
CASSPRWGGKASEQYF
>TRBJ1-1|NA|TRBD1|TRBV12-3/TRBV12-4
TGTGCCAGCAAGACAGGGGGGGGCACTGAAGCTTTCTTT
CASKTGGGTEAFF
>TRBJ2-1|once|NA|TRBV30
TGTGCCTGGACCCCGGGCGGCTACAATGAGCAGTTCTTC
CAWTPGGYNEQFF
>TRBJ2-7|NA|NA|TRBV3-1/TRBV3-2
TGTGCCAGCAGCCACGAGGTGGATCCGGAAGCCCGAAGCGGCTCCTACGAGCAGTACTTC
CASSHEVDPEARSGSYEQYF
>TRBJ1-2|NA|NA|TRBV29-1
TGCAGCGTTGGGGCGGAGGGGTATGGCTACACCTTC
CSVGAEGYGYTF
>TRBJ1-5|NA|TRBD1|TRBV28
TGTGCCAGCAGTTTTGGTCGGGACAGGGACAATCAGCCCCAGCATTTT
CASSFGRDRDNQPQHF
>TRBJ1-2|NA|NA|TRBV6-2/TRBV6-3
TGTGCCAGCAGTTACTCACCAGGAACTAACTATGGCTACACCTTC
CASSYSPGTNYGYTF
>TRBJ1-2|NA|TRBD1|TRBV6-5
TGTGCCAGCAGTTTTACTACAGGGGGCGGAGGCTACACCTTC
CASSFTTGGGGYTF
>TRBJ2-1|NA|NA|TRBV7-8
TGTGCCAGCAGCTTCGGGGTCCCAATCAATGAGCAGTTCTTC
CASSFGVPINEQFF
>TRBJ1-6|NA|NA|TRBV7-9
TGTGCCAGCAGCGCCAATAATTCACCCCTCCACTTT
CASSANNSPLHF
>TRBJ1-2|NA|NA|TRBV9
TGTGCCAGCAGCGTAGGGGTTGGGGAAAGGGATGGCTACACCTTC
CASSVGVGERDGYTF
>TRBJ1-3|NA|NA|TRBV24-1
TGTGCCACCAGTGACCCGGGGGGTACCTCTGGAAACACCATATATTTT
CATSDPGGTSGNTIYF
>TRBJ2-3|once|TRBD2|TRBV6-1
TGTGCCAGCAGTGAATCTAGCGGGGGAGATACGCAGTATTTT
CASSESSGGDTQYF
>TRBJ1-2|NA|TRBD1|TRBV29-1
TGCAGCGTTGCAGGGGGCGCGGGTGGCTACACCTTC
CSVAGGAGGYTF
>TRBJ1-2|NA|NA|TRBV9
TGTGCCAGCAGCTTGCGGGGGGCCGAAAACTATGGCTACACCTTC
CASSLRGAENYGYTF
>TRBJ1-1|NA|NA|TRBV4-1
TGCGCCAGCAGCCCTCTTTCCGGGAACACTGAAGCTTTCTTT
CASSPLSGNTEAFF
>TRBJ2-5|NA|NA|TRBV12-3/TRBV12-4
TGTGCCAGCAGTTTGGACTTTCCGGAGACCCAGTACTTC
CASSLDFPETQYF
>TRBJ2-7|NA|NA|TRBV2
TGTGCCAGCAGTGGAGAACTTAGTTTGGCGGGCGGATACTACGAGCAGTACTTC
CASSGELSLAGGYYEQYF
>TRBJ2-1|NA|NA|TRBV9
TGTGCCAGCAGCGTAGGGCCCGGCACCGGGGCTTCCTACAATGAGCAGTTCTTC
CASSVGPGTGASYNEQFF
>TRBJ2-5|NA|NA|TRBV7-8
TGTGCCAGCAGCCGAGGGGCGTACCAAGAGACCCAGTACTTC
CASSRGAYQETQYF
>TRBJ2-7|NA|TRBD2|TRBV10-1
TGCGCCAGCAGTGTGGGCGGGGGCTACGAGCAGTACTTC
CASSVGGGYEQYF